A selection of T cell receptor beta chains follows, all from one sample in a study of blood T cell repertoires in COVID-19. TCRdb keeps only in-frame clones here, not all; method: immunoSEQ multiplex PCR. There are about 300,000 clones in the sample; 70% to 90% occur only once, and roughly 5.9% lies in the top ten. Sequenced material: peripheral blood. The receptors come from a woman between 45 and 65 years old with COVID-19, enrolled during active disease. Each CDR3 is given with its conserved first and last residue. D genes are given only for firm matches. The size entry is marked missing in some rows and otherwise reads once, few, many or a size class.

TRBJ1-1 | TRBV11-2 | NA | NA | TGTGCCAGCAGCCCAGGGTACTTGAGCACTGAAGCTTTCTTT | CASSPGYLSTEAFF
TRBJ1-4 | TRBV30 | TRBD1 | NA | TGTGCCTGGAGTGGGACAGGGTGGGAAAAACTGTTTTTT | CAWSGTGWEKLFF
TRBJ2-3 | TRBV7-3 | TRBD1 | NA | TGTGCCAGCAGCTCAGGGACAGGGGCAGGCACAGATACGCAGTATTTT | CASSSGTGAGTDTQYF
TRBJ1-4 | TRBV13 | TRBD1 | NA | TGTGCCAGCAGCTTCGGACAGGGGGCAAAACTGTTTTTT | CASSFGQGAKLFF
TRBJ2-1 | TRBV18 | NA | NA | TGTGCCAGCTCAGACCGGGTGAGCTCCTACAATGAGCAGTTCTTC | CASSDRVSSYNEQFF
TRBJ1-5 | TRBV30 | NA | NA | TGTGCCTGGAGGAACCAGGGCCTTAATCAGCCCCAGCATTTT | CAWRNQGLNQPQHF
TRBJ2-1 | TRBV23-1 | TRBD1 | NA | TGCGCCAGCAGTCAATCAACACTCAGGGGGAGCTCCTACAATGAGCAGTTCTTC | CASSQSTLRGSSYNEQFF
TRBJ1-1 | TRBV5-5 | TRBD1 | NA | TGTGCCAGCAGCCCCACAGGGGCTGAAGCTTTCTTT | CASSPTGAEAFF
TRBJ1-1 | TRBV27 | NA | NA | TGTGCCAGCAGTTTATCTCCAGGGAGGGATACTGAAGCTTTCTTT | CASSLSPGRDTEAFF
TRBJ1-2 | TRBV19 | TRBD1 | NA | TGTGCCAGTAGTATAAATACAGGGGGCGATGGCTACACCTTC | CASSINTGGDGYTF
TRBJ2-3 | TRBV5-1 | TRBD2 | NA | TGCGCCAGCAGCGGCGTAGCGGGAGGGCATGATACGCAGTATTTT | CASSGVAGGHDTQYF
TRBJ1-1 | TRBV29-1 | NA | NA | TGCAGCGTGACCCCCCGGGGCAGGGGAGGGACTGAAGCTTTCTTT | CSVTPRGRGGTEAFF
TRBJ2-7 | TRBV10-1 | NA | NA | TGCGCCAGCAGTGAGTATACTAGTACCTACGAGCAGTACTTC | CASSEYTSTYEQYF
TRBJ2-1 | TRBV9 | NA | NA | TGTGCCAGCAGCGCCCCTTTCTACAATGAGCAGTTCTTC | CASSAPFYNEQFF
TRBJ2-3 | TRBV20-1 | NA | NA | TGCAGTGCTAGCAAGCGAGATACGCAGTATTTT | CSASKRDTQYF
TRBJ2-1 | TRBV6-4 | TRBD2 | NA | TGTGCCAGCAGTGACTCGGCGGGAGTTGGGTACAATGAGCAGTTCTTC | CASSDSAGVGYNEQFF
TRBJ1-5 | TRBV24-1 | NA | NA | TGTGCCACCAGTGGGGGGCCACTATATAATAGCAATCAGCCCCAGCATTTT | CATSGGPLYNSNQPQHF
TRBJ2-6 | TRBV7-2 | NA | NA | TGTGCCAGCAGCTACACGGGGTCTGGGGCCAACGTCCTGACTTTC | CASSYTGSGANVLTF
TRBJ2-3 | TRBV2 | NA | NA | TGTGCCAGCAGCCGCCTCGTGGCGGCGAGCACAGATACGCAGTATTTT | CASSRLVAASTDTQYF
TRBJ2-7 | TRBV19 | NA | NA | TGTGCCAGTAGTATGTTGGGGACATACGAGCAGTACTTC | CASSMLGTYEQYF
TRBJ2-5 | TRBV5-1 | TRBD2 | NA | TGCGCCAGCGCGCGGGCTGGCACTAGCGGAGGGGGGACCCAGTACTTC | CASARAGTSGGGTQYF
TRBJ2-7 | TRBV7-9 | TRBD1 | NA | TGTGCCAGCAGCGTCGATCAGGGGGCCATAACCTACGAGCAGTACTTC | CASSVDQGAITYEQYF
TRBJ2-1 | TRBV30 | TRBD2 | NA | TGTGCCTGGATTCTAGCGGAATACAATGAGCAGTTCTTC | CAWILAEYNEQFF
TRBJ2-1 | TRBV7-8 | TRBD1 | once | TGTGCCAGCAGCGCCCGGGACAGCTACTACAATGAGCAGTTCTTC | CASSARDSYYNEQFF
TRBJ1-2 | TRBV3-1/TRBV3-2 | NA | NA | TGTGCCAGCAGCCCAGCGGACCTCTATGGCTACACCTTC | CASSPADLYGYTF
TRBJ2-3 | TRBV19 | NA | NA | TGTGCCAGTAGTCTCGACAGGTCCGCTAGCACAGATACGCAGTATTTT | CASSLDRSASTDTQYF
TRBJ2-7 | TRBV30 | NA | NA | TGTGCCTGGAGTCCTCAACAGGGACCATACGAGCAGTACTTC | CAWSPQQGPYEQYF
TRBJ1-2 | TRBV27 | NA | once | TGTGCCAGCAGTAAAGGTCCCCAGGGGCCCGACTATGGCTACACCTTC | CASSKGPQGPDYGYTF
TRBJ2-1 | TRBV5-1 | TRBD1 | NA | TGCGCCAGCAGCATCGCCGGGACAGGGACGAATGAGCAGTTCTTC | CASSIAGTGTNEQFF
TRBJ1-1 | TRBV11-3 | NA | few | TGTGCCAGCAGCTTAGAGGGTGGCAGGGAATTCCACACTGAAGCTTTCTTT | CASSLEGGREFHTEAFF
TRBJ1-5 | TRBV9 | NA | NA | TGTGCCAGCAGCGTAGGTCAAAATAATCAGCCCCAGCATTTT | CASSVGQNNQPQHF
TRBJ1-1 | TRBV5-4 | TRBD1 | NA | TGTGCCAGCAGCCCGGGGACAGGGCGAGAAGCTTTCTTT | CASSPGTGREAFF
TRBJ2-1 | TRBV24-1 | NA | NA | TGTGCCACCAGTGACCCGACAGCCACCTCCTACAATGAGCAGTTCTTC | CATSDPTATSYNEQFF
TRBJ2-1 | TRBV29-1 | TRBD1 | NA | TGCAGCGTTGAAGACCCGACTACAGGGGTAAGCTCCTACAATGAGCAGTTCTTC | CSVEDPTTGVSSYNEQFF
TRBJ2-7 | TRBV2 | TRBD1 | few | TGTGCCAGCCCGGCGGGGACAGGGGCGTACGAGCAGTACTTC | CASPAGTGAYEQYF
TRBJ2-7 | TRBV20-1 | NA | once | TGCAGTGCTAGTACAGGTTTCTACGAGCAGTACTTC | CSASTGFYEQYF
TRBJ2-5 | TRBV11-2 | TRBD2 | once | TGTGCCAGCAGCAGCCGGCTAGCGGGATTAGAGACCCAGTACTTC | CASSSRLAGLETQYF
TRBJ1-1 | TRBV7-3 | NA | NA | TGTGCCAGCAGCCTGACAGTGAACACTGAAGCTTTCTTT | CASSLTVNTEAFF
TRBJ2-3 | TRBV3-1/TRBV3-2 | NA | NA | TGTGCCAGCAGTCGGGTAAGCACAGATACGCAGTATTTT | CASSRVSTDTQYF
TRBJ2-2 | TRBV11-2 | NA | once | TGTGCCAGCAGCTTAGACAGAAACACCGGGGAGCTGTTTTTT | CASSLDRNTGELFF
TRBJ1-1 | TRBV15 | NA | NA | TGTGCCACCAGCAGAGATTGGGGGACTGACACTGAAGCTTTCTTT | CATSRDWGTDTEAFF
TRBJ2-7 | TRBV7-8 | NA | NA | TGTGCCAGCAGCCGTGATTGGGGCACCTACGAGCAGTACTTC | CASSRDWGTYEQYF
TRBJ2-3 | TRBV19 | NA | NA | TGTGCCAGTAGTGATGGTAGCGCGTTGAACACAGATACGCAGTATTTT | CASSDGSALNTDTQYF
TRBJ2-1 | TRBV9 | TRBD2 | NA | TGTGCCAGCAGCGCCCATACCTACGCGGGAGGAAATGAGCAGTTCTTC | CASSAHTYAGGNEQFF
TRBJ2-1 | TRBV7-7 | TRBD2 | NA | TGTGCTAGCTCCAGGGGCGCACTAGCGGAGGACCACAATGAGCAGTTCTTC | CASSRGALAEDHNEQFF
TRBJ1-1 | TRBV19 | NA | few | TGTGCCAGCATTCAGGGGTTGAACACTGAAGCTTTCTTT | CASIQGLNTEAFF
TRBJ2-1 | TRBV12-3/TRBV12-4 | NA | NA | TGTGCCAGCTCTGCGGACAATGAGCAGTTCTTC | CASSADNEQFF
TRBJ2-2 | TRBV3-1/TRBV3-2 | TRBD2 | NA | TGTGCCAGCAGCCAAGAAGCGGGCGGGAGGTCGGGGGAGCTGTTTTTT | CASSQEAGGRSGELFF
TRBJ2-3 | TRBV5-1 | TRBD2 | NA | TGCGCCAGCAGCTCGAAGACTAGCGGGACAGATACGCAGTATTTT | CASSSKTSGTDTQYF
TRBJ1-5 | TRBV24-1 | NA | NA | TGTGCCACCAGTGAACCTGGGACAAGCAATCAGCCCCAGCATTTT | CATSEPGTSNQPQHF